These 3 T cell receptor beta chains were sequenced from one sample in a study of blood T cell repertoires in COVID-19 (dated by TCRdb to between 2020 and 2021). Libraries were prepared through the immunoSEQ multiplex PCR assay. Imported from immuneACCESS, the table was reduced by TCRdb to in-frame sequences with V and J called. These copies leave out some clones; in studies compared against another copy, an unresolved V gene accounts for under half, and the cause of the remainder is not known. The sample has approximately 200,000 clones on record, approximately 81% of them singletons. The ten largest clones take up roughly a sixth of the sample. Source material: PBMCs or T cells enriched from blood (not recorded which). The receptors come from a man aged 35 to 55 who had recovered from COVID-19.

The CDR3 region is CASSSRTGEASPLHF. The CDR3 nucleotides read TGTGCCAGCAGCAGCCGGACAGGGGAGGCATCACCCCTCCACTTT. This chain joins TRBV7-9 and TRBJ1-6; 9 bases map to TRBD1. The trim removed 5 bases at V and 10 bases at J, leaving 9 bases unmatched. Germline V gives CDR1 SEHNR, CDR2 FQNEAQ (reference sequence). CDR3 length: 15 residues.

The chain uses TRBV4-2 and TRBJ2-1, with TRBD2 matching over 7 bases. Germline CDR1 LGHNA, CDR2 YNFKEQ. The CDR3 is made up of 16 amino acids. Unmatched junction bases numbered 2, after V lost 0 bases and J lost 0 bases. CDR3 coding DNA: TGTGCCAGCAGCCAAGACCGGGACTACTCCTACAATGAGCAGTTCTTC. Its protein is CASSQDRDYSYNEQFF.

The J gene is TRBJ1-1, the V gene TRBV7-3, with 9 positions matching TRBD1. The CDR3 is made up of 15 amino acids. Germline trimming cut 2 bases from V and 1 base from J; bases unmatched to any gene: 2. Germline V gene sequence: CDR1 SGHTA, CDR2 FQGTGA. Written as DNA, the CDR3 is TGTGCCAGCAGCTTAGCGGGACAGGGGAACACTGAAGCTTTCTTT. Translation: CASSLAGQGNTEAFF.